This T cell receptor (beta chain) came from a study of sequential checkpoint blockade in melanoma. Study-wide context: Patients were randomized 1:1 to nivolumab-then-ipilimumab or ipilimumab-then-nivolumab first-line. Maintenance nivolumab came after either treatment sequence.

CDR1 SGDLS and CDR2 YYNGEE come from the germline V gene. This CDR3 is built from 15 residues. V was pared by 6 bases and J by 2 bases, with 9 bases of the junction left unmatched. Data came from immunoSEQ multiplex PCR; TCRdb stores just in-frame clones and leaves some out. The sample holds approximately 13,000 clones; approximately 76% are singletons and the top ten take 50%. The treatment was: randomized to nivolumab then ipilimumab (arm A) or the reverse (arm B). PBMC sorting kept live CD3+CD8+ cells without CD19 or CD56. The clonotype was recovered from a human patient with melanoma. Some clones in this sample may be carry-over from other donors' samples. Sequencing used CD8+ T cells sorted from blood (inferred from file names), obtained from a patient given nivolumab and ipilimumab in sequence. The chain uses TRBV9 and TRBJ2-3; 7 bases align to TRBD2. DNA of the CDR3: TGTGCCAGCACCCGGGATGCGGGGGACACAGATACGCAGTATTTT. It encodes CASTRDAGDTDTQYF.